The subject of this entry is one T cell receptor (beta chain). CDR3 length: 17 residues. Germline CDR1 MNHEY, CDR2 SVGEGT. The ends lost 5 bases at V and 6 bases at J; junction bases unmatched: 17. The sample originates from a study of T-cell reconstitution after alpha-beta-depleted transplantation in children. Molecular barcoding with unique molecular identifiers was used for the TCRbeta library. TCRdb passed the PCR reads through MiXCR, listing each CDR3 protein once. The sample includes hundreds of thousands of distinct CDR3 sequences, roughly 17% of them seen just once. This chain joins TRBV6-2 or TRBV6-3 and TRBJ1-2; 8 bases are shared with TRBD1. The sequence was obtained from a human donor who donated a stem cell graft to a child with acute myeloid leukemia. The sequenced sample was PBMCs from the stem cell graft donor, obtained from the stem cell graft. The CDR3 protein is CASSLTIRGQGGDGYTF. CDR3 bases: TGTGCCAGCAGTCTCACAATACGCGGACAGGGTGGCGATGGCTACACCTTC.